This is a list of T cell receptor beta chains from one sample in a study of T cell repertoires in cytomegalovirus infection. TCRdb reanalysed the reads using MiXCR and keeps one entry per CDR3 protein. The sample shows roughly 240,000 distinct CDR3 sequences, about 7% of them seen only once. Specimen: PBMCs. These receptors originate from a human donor in good health (CMV status not recorded). Some clones in this sample may be carry-over from other donors' samples. Both conserved end residues are part of each CDR3. Each record gives: D gene, V gene, J gene, CDR3 protein. A D gene is named only where the DNA matches it firmly.

d_gene: NA
v_gene: TRBV7-2
j_gene: TRBJ1-2
CDR3aa: CASSSTRDGYTF

d_gene: TRBD2
v_gene: TRBV7-2
j_gene: TRBJ2-3
CDR3aa: CASSFRAGAGDTQYF

d_gene: NA
v_gene: TRBV7-6
j_gene: TRBJ2-1
CDR3aa: CASSLTSPHRADEQFF

d_gene: NA
v_gene: TRBV5-5
j_gene: TRBJ2-7
CDR3aa: CASRADGEQYF

d_gene: TRBD1
v_gene: TRBV6-2/TRBV6-3
j_gene: TRBJ1-2
CDR3aa: CASSSGGRLYGYTF

d_gene: NA
v_gene: TRBV7-2
j_gene: TRBJ1-2
CDR3aa: CASSIGPSADYGYTF

d_gene: NA
v_gene: TRBV29-1
j_gene: TRBJ1-3
CDR3aa: CSVRRPPRNTIYF

d_gene: NA
v_gene: TRBV20-1
j_gene: TRBJ2-3
CDR3aa: CSAPWTGDTHTDTQYF

d_gene: TRBD2
v_gene: TRBV29-1
j_gene: TRBJ2-1
CDR3aa: CSVVLPFSGVSYNEQFF

d_gene: NA
v_gene: TRBV28
j_gene: TRBJ1-4
CDR3aa: CASSTSGTWAKNLFF

d_gene: NA
v_gene: TRBV6-2/TRBV6-3
j_gene: TRBJ2-7
CDR3aa: CASRTSVEQYF

d_gene: NA
v_gene: TRBV7-9
j_gene: TRBJ2-7
CDR3aa: CASSEGEKQYF

d_gene: NA
v_gene: TRBV5-5
j_gene: TRBJ2-2
CDR3aa: CASSLTVPGTGELFF

d_gene: NA
v_gene: TRBV20-1
j_gene: TRBJ2-6
CDR3aa: CSARVAGNRPGANVLTF

d_gene: NA
v_gene: TRBV20-1
j_gene: TRBJ2-7
CDR3aa: CSARGGGRRSEQYF

d_gene: TRBD2
v_gene: TRBV12-3/TRBV12-4
j_gene: TRBJ2-5
CDR3aa: CASSLSPGPLGGETQYF

d_gene: NA
v_gene: TRBV30
j_gene: TRBJ2-2
CDR3aa: CAWSVPGANTGELFF

d_gene: NA
v_gene: TRBV20-1
j_gene: TRBJ1-5
CDR3aa: CSARAGGYSNQPQHF

d_gene: NA
v_gene: TRBV7-2
j_gene: TRBJ1-5
CDR3aa: CASSPLGRFYNQPQHF

d_gene: NA
v_gene: TRBV11-2
j_gene: TRBJ1-2
CDR3aa: CASSLGVYGYTF

d_gene: NA
v_gene: TRBV5-1
j_gene: TRBJ1-4
CDR3aa: CASSLSQGREKLFF

d_gene: NA
v_gene: TRBV20-1
j_gene: TRBJ1-5
CDR3aa: CSARSYRTVNQPQHF

d_gene: NA
v_gene: TRBV12-3/TRBV12-4
j_gene: TRBJ1-1
CDR3aa: CASSFHPMNTEAFF

d_gene: NA
v_gene: TRBV29-1
j_gene: TRBJ1-1
CDR3aa: CSVRGGSTEAFF

d_gene: NA
v_gene: TRBV20-1
j_gene: TRBJ2-5
CDR3aa: CSARGGSQETQYF

d_gene: TRBD1
v_gene: TRBV7-2
j_gene: TRBJ1-3
CDR3aa: CASSLVGQGLSGNTIYF

d_gene: NA
v_gene: TRBV28
j_gene: TRBJ2-7
CDR3aa: CASSGGGSEQYF

d_gene: TRBD1
v_gene: TRBV7-2
j_gene: TRBJ1-5
CDR3aa: CASSPAGGGNQPQHF

d_gene: TRBD1
v_gene: TRBV28
j_gene: TRBJ1-2
CDR3aa: CASRGGQPYGYTF

d_gene: TRBD1
v_gene: TRBV9
j_gene: TRBJ1-1
CDR3aa: CASSGGDSYTEAFF

d_gene: NA
v_gene: TRBV12-3/TRBV12-4
j_gene: TRBJ1-5
CDR3aa: CASSFGPQHF

d_gene: TRBD1
v_gene: TRBV7-8
j_gene: TRBJ2-1
CDR3aa: CASSSNRGRNEQFF

d_gene: NA
v_gene: TRBV28
j_gene: TRBJ1-4
CDR3aa: CASSFSGAANEKLFF

d_gene: NA
v_gene: TRBV6-6
j_gene: TRBJ1-5
CDR3aa: CASSYPRGGNQPQHF

d_gene: TRBD1
v_gene: TRBV6-2/TRBV6-3
j_gene: TRBJ1-1
CDR3aa: CASCCWTGLNTEAFF

d_gene: NA
v_gene: TRBV5-1
j_gene: TRBJ1-1
CDR3aa: CASSWGHLNTEAFF

d_gene: NA
v_gene: TRBV30
j_gene: TRBJ2-6
CDR3aa: CAWSALRTASGANVLTF

d_gene: NA
v_gene: TRBV28
j_gene: TRBJ1-5
CDR3aa: CASSFGELQPQHF

d_gene: NA
v_gene: TRBV28
j_gene: TRBJ1-2
CDR3aa: CASSLSRGAKGYTF

d_gene: NA
v_gene: TRBV28
j_gene: TRBJ2-7
CDR3aa: CASSSSLVGYRTYEQYF

d_gene: NA
v_gene: TRBV6-2/TRBV6-3
j_gene: TRBJ1-5
CDR3aa: CASTIPRTGEQPQHF

d_gene: NA
v_gene: TRBV7-2
j_gene: TRBJ1-1
CDR3aa: CASSYTRAGTSEAFF

d_gene: TRBD2
v_gene: TRBV30
j_gene: TRBJ2-7
CDR3aa: CAWSVPPGGTYEQYF

d_gene: NA
v_gene: TRBV10-2
j_gene: TRBJ1-4
CDR3aa: CASSWTQGEKLFF

d_gene: TRBD1
v_gene: TRBV6-6
j_gene: TRBJ1-2
CDR3aa: CASKDPGQGLGDTF

d_gene: NA
v_gene: TRBV7-2
j_gene: TRBJ1-3
CDR3aa: CASSLQEGSPSGNTIYF

d_gene: TRBD1
v_gene: TRBV5-1
j_gene: TRBJ1-1
CDR3aa: CASSRMGQRFEAFF

d_gene: NA
v_gene: TRBV2
j_gene: TRBJ2-1
CDR3aa: CASSERSGEQFF

d_gene: NA
v_gene: TRBV20-1
j_gene: TRBJ2-6
CDR3aa: CSAFQGAGANVLTF

d_gene: TRBD2
v_gene: TRBV20-1
j_gene: TRBJ2-1
CDR3aa: CSAIGGGIYNEQFF

d_gene: NA
v_gene: TRBV10-3
j_gene: TRBJ1-6
CDR3aa: CAISSGPTLHF

d_gene: NA
v_gene: TRBV7-8
j_gene: TRBJ2-1
CDR3aa: CASTPRQDRRNEQFF

d_gene: NA
v_gene: TRBV7-3
j_gene: TRBJ2-5
CDR3aa: CASSYDSQETQYF

d_gene: NA
v_gene: TRBV20-1
j_gene: TRBJ2-6
CDR3aa: CSAPFRGSGANVLTF

d_gene: NA
v_gene: TRBV6-5
j_gene: TRBJ1-1
CDR3aa: CASSSPRATEAFF